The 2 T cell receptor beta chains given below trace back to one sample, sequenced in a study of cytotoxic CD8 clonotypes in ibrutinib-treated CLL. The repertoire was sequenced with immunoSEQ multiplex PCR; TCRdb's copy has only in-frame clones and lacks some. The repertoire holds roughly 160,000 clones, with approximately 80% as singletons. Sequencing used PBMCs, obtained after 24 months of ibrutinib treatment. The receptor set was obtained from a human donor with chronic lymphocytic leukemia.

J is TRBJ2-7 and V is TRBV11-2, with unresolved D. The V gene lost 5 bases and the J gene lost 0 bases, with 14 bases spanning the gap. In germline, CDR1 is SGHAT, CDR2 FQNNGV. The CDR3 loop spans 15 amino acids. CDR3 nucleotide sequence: TGTGCCAGCAGCGACACCGGACCCGTCTCCTACGAGCAGTACTTC. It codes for CASSDTGPVSYEQYF.

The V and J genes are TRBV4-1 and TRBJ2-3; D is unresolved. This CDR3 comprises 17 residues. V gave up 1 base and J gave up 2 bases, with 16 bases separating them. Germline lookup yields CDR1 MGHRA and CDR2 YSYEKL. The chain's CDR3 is CASSQASGRDPTDTQYF. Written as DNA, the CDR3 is TGCGCCAGCAGCCAAGCAAGTGGGCGCGACCCCACAGATACGCAGTATTTT.